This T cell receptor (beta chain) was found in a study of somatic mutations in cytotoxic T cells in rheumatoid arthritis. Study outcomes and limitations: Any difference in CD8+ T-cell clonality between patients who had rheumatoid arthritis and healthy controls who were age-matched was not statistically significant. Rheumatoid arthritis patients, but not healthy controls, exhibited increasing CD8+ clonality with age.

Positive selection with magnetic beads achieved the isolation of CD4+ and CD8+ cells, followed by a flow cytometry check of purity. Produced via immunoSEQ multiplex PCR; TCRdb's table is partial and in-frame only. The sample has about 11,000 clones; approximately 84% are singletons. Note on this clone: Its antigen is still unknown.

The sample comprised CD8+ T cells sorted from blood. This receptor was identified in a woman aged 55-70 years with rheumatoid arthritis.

CDR3 nucleotide sequence: TGTGCCAGCAGCTTGATCTATGGCACTGAAGCTTTCTTT. Protein sequence: CASSLIYGTEAFF. The rearrangement joins TRBV5-4 to TRBJ1-1; D call uncertain. Germline V gene lookup returns CDR1 SGHNT and CDR2 YYREEE (reference sequence). The CDR3 runs 13 residues. V lost 1 base and J lost 4, with 8 bases in between.